The 18 T cell receptor beta chains reported below all come from one sample, sequenced in a study of blood T cell repertoires in COVID-19 (dated by TCRdb to about 2020). The method was the immunoSEQ multiplex PCR assay. TCRdb holds this immuneACCESS table with in-frame rearrangements only. Some clones are missing; in checked studies, unresolved V genes explain under half, and the rest has no known cause. For this sample there are roughly 120,000 clones; approximately 83% appear just once. The ten largest clones represent roughly 11% of the sample. The sequencing sample was made of peripheral blood. The receptors here all came from a man of 80 years or more with acute or convalescent COVID-19.

A single count supports this clone. The gene calls are TRBV18 and TRBJ1-1; 7 bases are shared with TRBD1. V was pared by 5 bases and J by 4 bases, with 7 bases of the junction left unmatched. Germline V gene data show CDR1 as KGHSH and CDR2 as LQKENI. The CDR3 covers 14 residues. CDR3: CASSSQGMFTEAFF. The CDR3 nucleotides are TGTGCCAGCTCATCACAGGGGATGTTCACTGAAGCTTTCTTT.

V and J are TRBV29-1 and TRBJ1-2; the D gene is possibly TRBD1 (6 bases). This CDR3 spans 14 amino acids. V lost 3 bases, J lost 8 bases, and 19 bases lay in between. Germline assignment: CDR1 SQVTM and CDR2 ANQGSEA. In DNA, the CDR3 is TGCAGCGTTGACGCCGGGACACCCAAACCCGGCTACACCTTC. Its protein product is CSVDAGTPKPGYTF.

V is TRBV19 and J is TRBJ1-1; 7 bases align to TRBD1. The CDR3 length is 18 residues. From germline, CDR1 is LNHDA and CDR2 SQIVND (reference sequence). V shed 6 bases, J shed 0 bases, and the junction held 16 bases outside the gene matches. The CDR3 coding sequence is TGTGCCAGTAGATTATTGAATAGACAGGGAACCATGAACACTGAAGCTTTCTTT. Translated, it gives CASRLLNRQGTMNTEAFF.

The CDR3: CATSRGGMGQPQHF. CDR3 DNA sequence: TGTGCCACCAGCAGGGGGGGGATGGGTCAGCCCCAGCATTTT. The chain recombines TRBV15 with TRBJ1-5; D is possibly TRBD1 (5 bases). Trimming pared 3 bases from V and 6 bases from J, leaving 12 bases between. Germline lookup yields CDR1 LNHNV and CDR2 YYDKDF (reference sequence). The CDR3 is 14 residues long. Combining the CDR3 with reference TRBV15 and TRBJ1-5 gives the whole variable domain DAMVIQNPRYQVTQFGKPVTLSCSQTLNHNVMYWYQQKSSQAPKLLFHYYDKDFNNEADTPDNFQSRRPNTSFCFLDIRSPGLGDTAMYLCATSRGGMGQPQHFGDGTRLSIL.

The genes are TRBV27 and TRBJ2-3; 7 bases line up with TRBD2. The germline V gene has CDR1 MNHEY and CDR2 SMNVEV (reference sequence). The trim removed 6 bases at V and 4 bases at J, leaving 10 bases unmatched. The CDR3 loop spans 15 amino acids. CDR3 region: CASSLTSYEADTQYF. Here the CDR3 DNA reads TGTGCCAGCAGCCTGACTAGCTATGAGGCAGATACGCAGTATTTT.

V gene TRBV7-2 combines with J gene TRBJ2-7; 9 bases map to TRBD1. CDR1 is SGHTA and CDR2 is FQGNSA in the germline V gene. J was trimmed by 6 bases and V by 5 bases; bases with no gene match: 5. The CDR3 loop spans 13 amino acids. The DNA of the CDR3 is TGTGCCAGCAGCCCCGGGACAGGGCCCGAGCAGTACTTC. Translation: CASSPGTGPEQYF.

V usage is TRBV7-3 and J usage is TRBJ2-2, with TRBD2 matching 11 bases. The trim removed 3 bases at V and 1 base at J, leaving 7 bases unmatched. CDR1 and CDR2 (germline): SGHTA, FQGTGA. The CDR3 has 18 amino acids. CDR3 residues: CASSLVSGRALNTGELFF. The CDR3 coding sequence is TGTGCCAGCAGCTTGGTTAGCGGGAGGGCCCTGAACACCGGGGAGCTGTTTTTT.

The chain uses TRBV7-2 and TRBJ1-2, with D possibly TRBD1 on 6 matching bases. Looked up from germline, CDR1 is SGHTA and CDR2 is FQGNSA. The V gene lost 5 bases and the J gene lost 1 base, with 11 bases spanning the gap. The CDR3 spans 14 residues. CDR3 residues: CASSPRTVNYGYTF. The CDR3 nucleotides are TGTGCCAGCAGCCCGCGGACAGTTAACTATGGCTACACCTTC.

V gene TRBV19 combines with J gene TRBJ1-5, with TRBD1 matching over 7 bases. Per germline, CDR1 LNHDA and CDR2 SQIVND (reference sequence). The CDR3 loop spans 16 amino acids. V dropped 7 bases and J dropped 3; count of bases not matched to a gene: 12. CDR3 residues: CASKIGADRLNQPQHF. In nucleotides, the CDR3 is TGTGCCAGTAAGATAGGGGCGGACAGGCTCAATCAGCCCCAGCATTTT.

This chain joins TRBV7-7 and TRBJ2-5; TRBD2 aligns across 15 bases. V lost 5 bases to trimming and J lost 5 bases; unmatched junction nucleotides: 9. The CDR3 is made up of 17 amino acids. Germline CDR1 SSHAT, CDR2 FNYEAQ (reference sequence). The CDR3 loop reads CASSHGTSGGRGETQYF. CDR3 sequence (DNA): TGTGCCAGCAGCCACGGGACTAGCGGGGGGAGGGGCGAGACCCAGTACTTC.

The rearrangement links TRBV18 to TRBJ1-5; TRBD1 is a possible D gene (5 bases). The germline V and J ends were trimmed by 1 base and 5 bases, with 12 bases remaining between them. The CDR3 length is 15 residues. Germline CDR1 and CDR2: KGHSH and LQKENI. CDR3: CASSPQFGGDQPQHF. The DNA of the CDR3 is TGTGCCAGCTCACCACAATTCGGGGGGGATCAGCCCCAGCATTTT.

The V call is TRBV4-1, the J call TRBJ1-2; TRBD1 matches at 9 bases. The CDR3 runs to 14 residues. Germline CDR1 MGHRA, CDR2 YSYEKL. J was trimmed by 8 bases and V by 0 bases; bases with no gene match: 4. CDR3 nucleotides: TGCGCCAGCAGCCAAGAACAGGGGGCTCAAGGCTACACCTTC. Translated: CASSQEQGAQGYTF.

The chain is built from TRBV25-1 and TRBJ2-1, with 9 bases identical to TRBD2. The germline V gene encodes CDR1 MGHDK and CDR2 SYGVNS. Trimming at V came to 1 base and at J to 0 bases, leaving 7 bases not matched to a gene. CDR3 length: 18 amino acids. As DNA, the CDR3 is TGTGCCAGCAGTGAATCAAGCGGGAGGACAAGCTCCTACAATGAGCAGTTCTTC. Translated: CASSESSGRTSSYNEQFF.

The genes are TRBV6-5 and TRBJ1-5, with 7 bases that match TRBD1. The CDR3 spans 13 residues. The germline V gene has CDR1 MNHEY and CDR2 SVGAGI. J gave up 9 bases and V 6 bases, and 8 bases lay outside the gene matches. The CDR3 DNA reads as TGTGCCAGCAGACAGGGGCCTCTCTTGCCCCAGCATTTT. It specifies CASRQGPLLPQHF.

The chain carries TRBV13 and TRBJ1-2; 8 nucleotides agree with TRBD1. Losses at the gene ends were 0 bases for V and 4 bases for J; bases not matched to a gene: 4. Germline V gene sequence: CDR1 PRHDT, CDR2 FYEKMQ (reference sequence). The CDR3 loop spans 15 amino acids. This CDR3 reads CASSLGRQGAYGYTF. CDR3 DNA: TGTGCCAGCAGCTTAGGCAGGCAGGGGGCCTATGGCTACACCTTC.

The sample holds one count of this clone. The chain recombines TRBV28 with TRBJ2-7; tentatively, D is TRBD2 (6 bases). The V end lost 2 bases, the J end lost 5 bases, and 10 bases lay between the germline ends. Germline V gives CDR1 MDHEN, CDR2 SYDVKM. The CDR3 spans 13 residues. This CDR3 is CASSLGGSDEQYF. DNA for the CDR3: TGTGCCAGCAGTTTAGGGGGGAGCGACGAGCAGTACTTC.

This rearrangement joins TRBV28 to TRBJ2-7, with no clear D. Trimming took 1 base from V and 0 from J, leaving 13 bases between them. Per germline, CDR1 MDHEN and CDR2 SYDVKM. The CDR3 contains 16 residues. CDR3 in DNA: TGTGCCAGCAGTTTATCTGACGTCCGGAGCTCCTACGAGCAGTACTTC. The encoded protein is CASSLSDVRSSYEQYF.

The chain recombines TRBV19 with TRBJ1-5; no definite D call. The V gene's germline CDR1 is LNHDA and CDR2 SQIVND (reference sequence). Trimming took 4 bases from V and 0 from J, leaving 10 bases between them. The CDR3 loop spans 15 amino acids. CDR3 in amino acids: CASSKPGDSNQPQHF. The CDR3 DNA is TGTGCCAGTAGTAAACCCGGGGATAGCAATCAGCCCCAGCATTTT.